These T cell receptor beta chains were read from a single sample in a study of immune evolution from preneoplasia to lung adenocarcinoma. TCRdb keeps only in-frame clones here, not all; method: immunoSEQ multiplex PCR. Altogether approximately 7,600 clones are present, 55% to 75% being singletons, with the ten largest covering 10% to 12%. Sequenced input: FFPE lung adenocarcinoma in situ tissue. Receptors were obtained from an older donor with lung adenocarcinoma. Some clones in this sample may be carry-over from other donors' samples. The conserved cysteine and the conserved F or W are not part of the CDR3 here. Fields, in order: V gene, CDR3 protein.

TRBV7-9,ASRLRDNSPLH
TRBV28,ASSFPGTGQADGYT
TRBV9,ASSVGVGDGTDTQY
TRBV2,ASSRGDLAADTQY
TRBV9,ASSPGLRTLEAF
TRBV30,AWSATGLNYGYT
TRBV11-3,ASNKGTLSSYNEQF
TRBV7-3,ASSRRGGAGYGYT
TRBV2,ASSESRGDNTGELF
TRBV6-5,ASSLRGGTQY
TRBV6-5,ASSYSGATAEAF
TRBV11-3,ASSLGGNEKLF
TRBV5-1,ASSLGQLESPLH
TRBV6-5,ASSYGGGGETQY
TRBV30,AWSPSGNTIY
TRBV5-1,ASSPAGAFNTEAF
TRBV7-2,ASSINKLDTQY
TRBV29-1,SVRGQGASGGYT
TRBV6-6,ASMVNEKLF
TRBV6-1,ASSESVGGVYEQY
TRBV6-4,ASSDAGRGKNTEAF
TRBV7-9,ASSLIGEEIGEKLF
TRBV15,ATSRDLGLANSPLH
TRBV11-2,ASSPTNRNLYEQY
TRBV11-2,ASSLVGLTGELF
TRBV5-1,ASSLDVTGSGNTIY
TRBV28,ASSLGFSNQPQH
TRBV4-1,ASSQDQVWASGSPDTQY
TRBV5-1,ASSLRIGSSHNEQF
TRBV5-1,ASSLVRAGELF
TRBV6-5,ASSRLSYEQY
TRBV30,AWGAVLGKLPIGANVLT
TRBV28,ASRRTGRAEAF
TRBV6-1,ASPRGDQPQH
TRBV2,ASSERQGEVSY
TRBV19,ASSRQGGNQPQH
TRBV5-1,ASSPSLSGGYT
TRBV5-4,ASSWDRAGEKLF
TRBV7-9,ASRTSGGAATDTQY
TRBV9,ASSVTSTSYEQY
TRBV9,ASSVGSNLNTEAF
TRBV28,ASGRGTTDRYNEQF
TRBV18,ASSPRGSPYEQY
TRBV27,ASSSRVTGELF